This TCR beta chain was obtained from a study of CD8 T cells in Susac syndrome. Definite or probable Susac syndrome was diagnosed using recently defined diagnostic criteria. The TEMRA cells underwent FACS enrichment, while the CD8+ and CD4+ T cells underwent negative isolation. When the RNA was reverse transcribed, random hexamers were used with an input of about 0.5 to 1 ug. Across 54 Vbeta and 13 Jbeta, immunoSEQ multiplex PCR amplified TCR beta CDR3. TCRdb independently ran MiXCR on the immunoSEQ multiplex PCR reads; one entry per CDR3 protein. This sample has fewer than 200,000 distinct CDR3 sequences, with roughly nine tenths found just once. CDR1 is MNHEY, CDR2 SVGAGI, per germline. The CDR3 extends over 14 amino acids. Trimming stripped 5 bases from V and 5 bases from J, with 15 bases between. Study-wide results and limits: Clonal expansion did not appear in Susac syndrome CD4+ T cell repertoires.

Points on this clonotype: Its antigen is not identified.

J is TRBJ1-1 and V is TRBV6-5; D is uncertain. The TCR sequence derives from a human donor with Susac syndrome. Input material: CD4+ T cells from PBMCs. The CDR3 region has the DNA TGTGCCAGCAGTGACGAACTAGGAGGAACTGAAGCTTTCTTT. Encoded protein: CASSDELGGTEAFF.